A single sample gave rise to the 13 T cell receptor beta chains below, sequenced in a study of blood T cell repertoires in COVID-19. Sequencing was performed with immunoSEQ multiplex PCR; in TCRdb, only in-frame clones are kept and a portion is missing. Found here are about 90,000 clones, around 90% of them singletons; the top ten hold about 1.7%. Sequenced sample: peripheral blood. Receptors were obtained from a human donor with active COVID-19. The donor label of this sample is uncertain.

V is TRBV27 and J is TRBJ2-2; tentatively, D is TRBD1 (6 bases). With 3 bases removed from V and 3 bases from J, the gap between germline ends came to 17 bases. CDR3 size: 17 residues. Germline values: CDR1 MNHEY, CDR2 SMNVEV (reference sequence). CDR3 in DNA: TGTGCCAGCAGTTTGAGTCCCGGGACATGGCACACCGGGGAGCTGTTTTTT. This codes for CASSLSPGTWHTGELFF.

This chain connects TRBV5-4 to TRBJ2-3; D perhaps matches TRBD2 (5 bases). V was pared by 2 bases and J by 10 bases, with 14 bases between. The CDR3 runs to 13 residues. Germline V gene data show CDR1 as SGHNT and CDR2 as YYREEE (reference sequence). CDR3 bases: TGTGCCAGCAGCTTAGGAGGTTTGGAGCCGCAGTATTTT. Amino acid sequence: CASSLGGLEPQYF.

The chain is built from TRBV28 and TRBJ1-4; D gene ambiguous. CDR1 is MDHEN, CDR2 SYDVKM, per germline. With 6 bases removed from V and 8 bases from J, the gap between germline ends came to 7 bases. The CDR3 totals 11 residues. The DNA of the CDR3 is TGTGCCAGCAGCCCACAGGAAAAACTGTTTTTT. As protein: CASSPQEKLFF.

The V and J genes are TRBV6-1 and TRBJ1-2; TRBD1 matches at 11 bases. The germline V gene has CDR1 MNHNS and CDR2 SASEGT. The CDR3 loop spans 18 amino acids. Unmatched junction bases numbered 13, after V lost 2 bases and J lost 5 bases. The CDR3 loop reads CASSEFLGSGQGVYGYTF. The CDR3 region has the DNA TGTGCCAGCAGTGAATTTTTAGGGTCGGGACAGGGGGTGTATGGCTACACCTTC.

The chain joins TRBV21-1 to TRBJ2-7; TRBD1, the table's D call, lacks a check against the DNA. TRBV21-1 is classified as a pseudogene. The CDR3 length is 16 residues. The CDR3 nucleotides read TGTGCCAGCAGCTTCGTCCGGGACAGGGTCTCCTACGAGCAGTACTTC. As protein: CASSFVRDRVSYEQYF.

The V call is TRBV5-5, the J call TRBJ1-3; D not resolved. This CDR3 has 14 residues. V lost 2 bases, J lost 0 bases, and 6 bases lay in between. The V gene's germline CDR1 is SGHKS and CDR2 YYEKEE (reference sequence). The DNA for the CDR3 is TGTGCCAGCAGCTTCGAGAGCTCTGGAAACACCATATATTTT. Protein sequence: CASSFESSGNTIYF. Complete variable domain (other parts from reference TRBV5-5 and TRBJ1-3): DAGVTQSPTHLIKTRGQQVTLRCSPISGHKSVSWYQQVLGQGPQFIFQYYEKEERGRGNFPDRFSARQFPNYSSELNVNALLLGDSALYLCASSFESSGNTIYFGEGSWLTVV.

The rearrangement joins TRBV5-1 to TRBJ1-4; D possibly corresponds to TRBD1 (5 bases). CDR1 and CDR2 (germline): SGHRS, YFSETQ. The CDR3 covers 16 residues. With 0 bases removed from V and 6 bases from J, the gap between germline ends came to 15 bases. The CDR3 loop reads CASSLAPGGVDEKLFF. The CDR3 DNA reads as TGCGCCAGCAGCTTGGCCCCCGGGGGAGTAGATGAAAAACTGTTTTTT.

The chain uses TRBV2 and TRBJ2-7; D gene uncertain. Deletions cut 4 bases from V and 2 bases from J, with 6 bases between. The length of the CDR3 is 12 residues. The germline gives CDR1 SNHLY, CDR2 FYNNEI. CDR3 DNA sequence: TGTGCCAGCAGTGGAGTAGCCTACGAGCAGTACTTC. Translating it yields CASSGVAYEQYF.

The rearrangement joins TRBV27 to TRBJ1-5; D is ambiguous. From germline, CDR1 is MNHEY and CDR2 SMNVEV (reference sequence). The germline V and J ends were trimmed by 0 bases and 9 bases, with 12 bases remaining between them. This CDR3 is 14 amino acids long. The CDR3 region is CASSLSSGKAPQHF. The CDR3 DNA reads TGTGCCAGCAGTTTATCGTCGGGTAAGGCGCCCCAGCATTTT.

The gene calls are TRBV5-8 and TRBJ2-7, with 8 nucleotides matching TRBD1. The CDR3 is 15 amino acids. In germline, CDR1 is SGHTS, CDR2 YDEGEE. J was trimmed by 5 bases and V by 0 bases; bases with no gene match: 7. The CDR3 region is CASSLGGQGSNEQYF. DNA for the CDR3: TGTGCCAGCAGCTTGGGCGGACAGGGTAGTAACGAGCAGTACTTC.

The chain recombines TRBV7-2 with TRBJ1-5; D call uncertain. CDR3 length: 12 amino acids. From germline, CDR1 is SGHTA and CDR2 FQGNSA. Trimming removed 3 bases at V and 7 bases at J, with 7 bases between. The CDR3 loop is CASSFRGQPQHF. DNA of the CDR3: TGTGCCAGCAGCTTTCGAGGCCAGCCCCAGCATTTT.

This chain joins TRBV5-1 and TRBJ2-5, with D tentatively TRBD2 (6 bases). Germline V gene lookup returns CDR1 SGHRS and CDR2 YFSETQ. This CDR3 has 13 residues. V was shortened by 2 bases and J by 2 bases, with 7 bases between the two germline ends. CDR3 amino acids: CASSFAGQETQYF. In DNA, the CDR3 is TGCGCCAGCAGCTTCGCGGGGCAAGAGACCCAGTACTTC.

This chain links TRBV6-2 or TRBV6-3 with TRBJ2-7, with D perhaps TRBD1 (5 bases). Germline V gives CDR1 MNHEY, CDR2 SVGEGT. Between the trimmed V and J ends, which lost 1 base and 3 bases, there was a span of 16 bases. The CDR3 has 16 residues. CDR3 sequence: CASSYWTSDSYYEQYF. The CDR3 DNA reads TGTGCCAGCAGTTACTGGACGAGTGACAGCTACTACGAGCAGTACTTC.